The TCR beta chain under discussion was sequenced for a study of blood T cell repertoires in COVID-19. Study summary: T cells, B-cell-depleted T cells, or PBMCs provided the cDNA or gDNA that served as material.

The method was immunoSEQ multiplex PCR; TCRdb's version includes in-frame clones alone and lacks a portion of them. This table holds approximately 300,000 clones, around 81% found once. Seattle enrolled patients during active infection and tracked them longitudinally. This CDR3 has 16 residues. J lost 6 bases, V lost 5 bases, and 13 bases had no gene match. Germline-derived CDR1 and CDR2 are KGHSH and LQKENI. Sequencing input: peripheral blood. This receptor was taken from a person between 65 and 80 years old with COVID-19, enrolled during active disease. V usage is TRBV18 and J usage is TRBJ1-2, with TRBD1 matching over 9 bases. The CDR3 DNA sequence: TGTGCCAGCTCATCACAACCGGGACAGGGCCTTCATGGCTACACCTTC. The encoded protein is CASSSQPGQGLHGYTF.